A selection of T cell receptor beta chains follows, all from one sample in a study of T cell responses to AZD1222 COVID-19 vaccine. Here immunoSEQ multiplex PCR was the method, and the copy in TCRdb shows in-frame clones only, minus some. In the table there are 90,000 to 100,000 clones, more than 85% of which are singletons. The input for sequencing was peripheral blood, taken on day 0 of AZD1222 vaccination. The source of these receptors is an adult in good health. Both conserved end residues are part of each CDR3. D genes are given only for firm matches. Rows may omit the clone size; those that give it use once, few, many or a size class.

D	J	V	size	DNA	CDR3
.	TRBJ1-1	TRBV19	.	TGTGCCAGTAGTGTCTCGGGACAAACGAACACTGAAGCTTTCTTT	CASSVSGQTNTEAFF
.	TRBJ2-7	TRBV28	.	TGTGCCAGCACGGACAGCCAGGACCCGCTCTCCTACGAGCAGTACTTC	CASTDSQDPLSYEQYF
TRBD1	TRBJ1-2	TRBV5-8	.	TGTGCCAGCAGCTCTAGGACAGGGGGCTACTATGGCTACACCTTC	CASSSRTGGYYGYTF
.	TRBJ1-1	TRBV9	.	TGTGCCAGCAGCGTAGGAATCTTGACACCTACTAGATCTATGAACACTGAAGCTTTCTTT	CASSVGILTPTRSMNTEAFF
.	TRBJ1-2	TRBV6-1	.	TGTGCCAGCAGTGAAGAGGGAGCAACCTATGGCTACACCTTC	CASSEEGATYGYTF
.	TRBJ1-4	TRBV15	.	TGTGCCACCAGCAGAGACAGGGTGCATGAAAAACTGTTTTTT	CATSRDRVHEKLFF
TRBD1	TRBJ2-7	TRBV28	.	TGTGCCAGCAGCCTTTCCCCGGACAGGGCCTACGAGCAGTACTTC	CASSLSPDRAYEQYF
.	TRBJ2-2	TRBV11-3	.	TGTGCCAGCAGCTTAGATTACAGGGATGGCGGGGAGCTGTTTTTT	CASSLDYRDGGELFF
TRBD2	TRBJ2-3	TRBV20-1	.	TGCAGTGCTAGTGCTCGACTAGCGGGGAGCACAGATACGCAGTATTTT	CSASARLAGSTDTQYF
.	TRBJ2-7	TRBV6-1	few	TGTGCCAGCAGTGAATTTTCCGAGCAGTACTTC	CASSEFSEQYF